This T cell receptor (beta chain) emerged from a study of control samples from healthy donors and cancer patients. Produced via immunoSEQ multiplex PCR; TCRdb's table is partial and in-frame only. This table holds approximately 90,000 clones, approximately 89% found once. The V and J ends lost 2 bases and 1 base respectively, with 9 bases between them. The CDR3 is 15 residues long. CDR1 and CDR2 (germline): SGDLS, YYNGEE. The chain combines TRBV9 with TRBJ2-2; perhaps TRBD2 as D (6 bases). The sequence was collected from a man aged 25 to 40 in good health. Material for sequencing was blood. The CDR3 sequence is CASSVLGGNTGELFF. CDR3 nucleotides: TGTGCCAGCAGCGTTCTCGGGGGGAACACCGGGGAGCTGTTTTTT.